This TCR beta chain was recorded in a study of cytomegalovirus exposure and HLA in healthy donors. Overall study findings and caveats: According to an earlier analysis, most TCR beta V segments yielded productive rearrangements about 87% or about 30% of the time. Association of a missense DCLRE1C variant with TCR beta V- and J-gene trimming was reported in a later analysis.

These donors, healthy bone marrow donors, were studied. Nominally healthy donors provided the samples, though records likely missed some immune exposures. The PCR employed 60 Vbeta primers together with 13 Jbeta primers. Sequencing was performed with immunoSEQ multiplex PCR; in TCRdb, only in-frame clones are kept and a portion is missing. The data contain about 150,000 clones, over 70% of them singletons. With regard to this clone: The antigen is undetermined.

The sequence derives from a woman aged 40 to 50 in good health and CMV-seronegative. Sequenced sample: PBMCs.

This chain's CDR3 is CASKYQGTQETQYF. The CDR3 DNA sequence: TGTGCCAGTAAATACCAGGGGACCCAAGAGACCCAGTACTTC. The chain recombines TRBV2 with TRBJ2-5, with D perhaps TRBD1 (6 bases). Germline CDR1 is SNHLY and CDR2 is FYNNEI. CDR3 length: 14 residues. Trimming took off 9 bases at V and 1 base at J, with 15 bases between the two ends.